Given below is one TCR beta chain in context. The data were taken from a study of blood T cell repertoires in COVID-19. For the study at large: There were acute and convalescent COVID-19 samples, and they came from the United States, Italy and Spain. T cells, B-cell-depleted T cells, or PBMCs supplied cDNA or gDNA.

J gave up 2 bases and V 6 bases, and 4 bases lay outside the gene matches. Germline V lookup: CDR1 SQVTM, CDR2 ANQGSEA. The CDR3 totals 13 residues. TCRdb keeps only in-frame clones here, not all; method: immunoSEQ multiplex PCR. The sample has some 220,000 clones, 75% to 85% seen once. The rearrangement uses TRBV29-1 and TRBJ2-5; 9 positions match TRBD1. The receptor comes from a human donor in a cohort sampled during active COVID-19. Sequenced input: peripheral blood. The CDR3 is CSVLTGGQETQYF. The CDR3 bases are TGCAGCGTCCTGACAGGGGGACAAGAGACCCAGTACTTC.